This T cell receptor beta chain was observed in a study of blood T cell repertoires in COVID-19. Per the germline V gene, CDR1 is SGHNT and CDR2 is YYREEE (reference sequence). V was clipped by 3 bases and J by 5 bases; unmatched bases: 6. The CDR3 is 14 residues long. This clone has only a few counts. Generated by immunoSEQ multiplex PCR, the TCRdb table keeps only in-frame clones and is missing some. The sample has 300,000 to 400,000 clones; roughly nine tenths are singletons. The sample comprised PBMCs or T cells enriched from blood (not recorded which). The chain carries TRBV5-4 and TRBJ2-7; 9 bases fit TRBD2. The clonotype was recovered from a man aged 55 to 70 who had recovered from COVID-19. As DNA, the CDR3 is TGTGCCAGCAGCTCGGCGGGAGGGGTGCACGAGCAGTACTTC. Translation gives CASSSAGGVHEQYF.